Presented here are 8 T cell receptor beta chains from one specimen sequenced in a study of control samples from healthy donors and cancer patients. Assay used: immunoSEQ multiplex PCR; TCRdb lists only in-frame clones, some missing. The sample lists roughly 400,000 clones; over 75% were seen once. Input material: PBMCs. These receptors came from a man in his forties or fifties with head and neck cancer.

This clone was seen only once. V and J are TRBV5-1 and TRBJ2-7, with TRBD2 matching 15 bases. Germline CDR1 and CDR2: SGHRS and YFSETQ. V lost 3 bases to trimming and J lost 0 bases; unmatched junction nucleotides: 7. The CDR3 loop spans 18 amino acids. CDR3 residues: CASSSGLAGGPSSYEQYF. CDR3 nucleotide sequence: TGCGCCAGCAGCTCGGGACTAGCGGGAGGTCCGAGCTCCTACGAGCAGTACTTC.

V and J are TRBV6-4 and TRBJ2-3, with TRBD2 matching over 9 bases. This CDR3 spans 14 amino acids. J gave up 2 bases and V 4 bases, and 1 base lay outside the gene matches. CDR1 is MRHNA and CDR2 is SNTAGT in the germline V gene. The CDR3 protein is CASSGGRATDTQYF. The CDR3 DNA sequence: TGTGCCAGCAGTGGCGGGAGGGCCACAGATACGCAGTATTTT.

This clone was recorded only once. This sequence joins TRBV27 and TRBJ2-3, with 7 nucleotides matching TRBD1. The CDR3 contains 14 residues. Germline V gives CDR1 MNHEY, CDR2 SMNVEV (reference sequence). The V and J ends lost 2 bases and 2 bases, in that order; junction bases with no gene match: 1. The CDR3: CASSLKGATDTQYF. CDR3 nucleotides: TGTGCCAGCAGTTTAAAGGGGGCCACAGATACGCAGTATTTT.

The rearrangement uses TRBV20-1 and TRBJ1-5, with D possibly TRBD1 on 5 matching bases. This CDR3 is 11 amino acids long. Germline V lookup: CDR1 DFQATT, CDR2 SNEGSKA (reference sequence). This chain's CDR3 is CIPGGDQPQHF. DNA of the CDR3: TGCATCCCGGGGGGGGATCAGCCCCAGCATTTT.

The J gene is TRBJ2-1, the V gene TRBV28, with 7 positions matching TRBD1. The length of the CDR3 is 14 residues. Germline V lookup: CDR1 MDHEN, CDR2 SYDVKM. V trimming: 6 bases; J trimming: 10 bases; junction bases outside the gene matches: 12. The DNA of the CDR3 is TGTGCCAGCAGCCTTGGACAGGTCCGGCGGGAGCAGTTCTTC. Translating gives CASSLGQVRREQFF.

CDR3 region: CAWSSLGRLGWEKLFF. The CDR3 nucleotides are TGTGCCTGGAGTTCATTGGGACGCTTAGGGTGGGAAAAACTGTTTTTT. The chain uses TRBV30 and TRBJ1-4, with D possibly being TRBD1 (5 bases). V lost 2 bases and J 8 bases, leaving 21 bases between the germline ends. This CDR3 has 16 residues. Germline CDR1 and CDR2: GTSNPN and SVGIG (reference sequence).

V usage is TRBV5-1 and J usage is TRBJ2-5, with D unclear. Germline V gene sequence: CDR1 SGHRS, CDR2 YFSETQ. V gave up 2 bases and J gave up 1 base, with 9 bases separating them. The CDR3 sequence is 14 residues long. CDR3 bases: TGCGCCAGCAGCTTTGGCAGGAGCCAAGAGACCCAGTACTTC. Protein product: CASSFGRSQETQYF.

The chain joins TRBV10-2 to TRBJ1-4; no definite D call. There are 16 residues in the CDR3. Trimming left V 4 bases short and J 0 bases short, with 12 bases between. Per germline, CDR1 WSHSY and CDR2 SAAADI. CDR3 sequence reads: CASSVMGYPTNEKLFF. The CDR3, as DNA: TGCGCCAGCAGTGTGATGGGGTACCCAACTAATGAAAAACTGTTTTTT.